Reported below is one TCR beta chain. Its specificity is not known. This entry comes from a study of OX40 agonist ivuxolimab in advanced cancers. Whole-study findings and limits: CD8+ T cells averaged more expanded clones than CD4+. Clonal expansion was seen in CD4+ and CD8+ blood T cells by week 6 at 0.1 to 3.0 mg/kg.

The CDR3 loop spans 13 amino acids. Trimming took 5 bases from V and 2 from J; bases not matched to a gene: 2. Looked up from germline, CDR1 is SGHTA and CDR2 is FQGTGA. TCRdb's table, derived via immunoSEQ multiplex PCR, lists solely in-frame clones and lacks some. Among 55,000 to 65,000 clones listed, around four fifths were seen once. The receptor was derived from an adult with an advanced solid tumor such as melanoma, head and neck, liver or kidney cancer. The chain links TRBV7-3 to TRBJ2-5; 7 bases map to TRBD2. The specimen comprised CD4+ or CD8+ T cells sorted from blood, sampled in a trial of the OX40 agonist ivuxolimab. The CDR3 DNA follows: TGTGCCAGCAGCCGCGGGAGTCAAGAGACCCAGTACTTC. It specifies CASSRGSQETQYF.